This T cell receptor beta chain was captured by sequencing in a study of T cells in Graves' hyperthyroidism and ophthalmopathy. Diagnosis rested on symptoms, serum thyroxine and TRAb, thyroid ultrasound, and orbital computed tomography. The CDR3 regions of TCR beta were amplified from RNA transcripts. Carried out on the TCR CDR3, a first-round RT-PCR used the HTBI primer set. TCRdb recomputed calls from the multiplex PCR reads with MiXCR, one row per CDR3 protein. The table shows over 350,000 distinct CDR3 sequences, with over 12% occurring only once. Study results and limitations: The model anticipated ophthalmopathy a median about six months pre-onset.

This clonotype was recorded at least ten times. What it binds is not known. This receptor was obtained from a man aged 18-30 years with Graves' ophthalmopathy. The source material was blood.

Here the CDR3 DNA reads TGCAGTGCTAGAAAGACGAGTCAAGAGACCCAGTACTTC. Its protein product is CSARKTSQETQYF. The chain carries TRBV20-1 and TRBJ2-5; D is uncertain. Germline V gene lookup returns CDR1 DFQATT and CDR2 SNEGSKA (reference sequence). The V end was cut by 2 bases, the J end by 2 bases, with 9 bases between. CDR3 length: 13 residues.